This passage covers 20 T cell receptor beta chains from one sample sequenced in a study of blood T cell repertoires in COVID-19. TCRdb's table, derived via immunoSEQ multiplex PCR, lists solely in-frame clones and lacks some. Among 270,000 or so clones, 84% were seen once, and the ten largest hold over 1.3%. Sequencing was carried out using peripheral blood. These receptors were taken from a human donor with COVID-19, enrolled during active disease. The donor label of this sample is uncertain.

This clone appeared once. The rearrangement uses TRBV28 and TRBJ1-2; 7 bases map to TRBD1. With 6 bases clipped from V and 4 bases from J, the junction kept 5 bases outside the gene matches. Germline V gives CDR1 MDHEN, CDR2 SYDVKM. The CDR3 has 13 residues. CDR3 DNA sequence: TGTGCCAGCAGGACAGGGAAGGGCTATGGCTACACCTTC. This gives the protein CASRTGKGYGYTF.

The chain couples TRBV7-9 to TRBJ2-3; a weak D match, TRBD2 (5 bases). The CDR3 is made up of 15 amino acids. Germline V gene sequence: CDR1 SEHNR, CDR2 FQNEAQ (reference sequence). V was trimmed by 1 base and J by 2 bases, leaving 10 bases between them. CDR3 DNA: TGTGCCAGCAGCTTAGATCGGGGTACCACAGATACGCAGTATTTT. Encoded protein: CASSLDRGTTDTQYF.

The chain is built from TRBV13 and TRBJ2-2, with TRBD2 matching over 12 bases. This CDR3 has 15 residues. Germline V lookup: CDR1 PRHDT, CDR2 FYEKMQ (reference sequence). J gave up 5 bases and V 4 bases, and 2 bases lay outside the gene matches. The CDR3: CASSSTSGRTGELFF. In DNA form, the CDR3 reads TGTGCCAGCAGCTCGACTAGCGGGAGAACCGGGGAGCTGTTTTTT.

V usage is TRBV28 and J usage is TRBJ1-2, with TRBD1 as a possible D gene (6 bases). The V end was cut by 4 bases, the J end by 13 bases, with 13 bases between. This CDR3 is 11 amino acids long. Per germline, CDR1 MDHEN and CDR2 SYDVKM. The CDR3 sequence is CASSWVQGPTF. In nucleotides, the CDR3 is TGTGCCAGCAGTTGGGTGCAGGGGCCCACCTTC.

This clone was observed a handful of times. The chain is built from TRBV5-1 and TRBJ1-6, with TRBD1 as a possible D gene (5 bases). With 1 base removed from V and 10 bases from J, the gap between germline ends came to 12 bases. Germline V gene data show CDR1 as SGHRS and CDR2 as YFSETQ. CDR3 length: 14 amino acids. CDR3 in amino acids: CASSLPGGDSPLHF. The CDR3 bases are TGCGCCAGCAGCTTGCCCGGGGGAGACTCACCCCTCCACTTT.

The rearrangement uses TRBV7-3 and TRBJ1-1; weak D call: TRBD1 (6 bases). The length of the CDR3 is 14 residues. CDR1 SGHTA and CDR2 FQGTGA come from the germline V gene. The V and J ends lost 4 bases and 1 base respectively, with 10 bases between them. The CDR3 loop reads CASSSQGRNTEAFF. CDR3 coding DNA: TGTGCCAGCAGCTCACAGGGTCGGAACACTGAAGCTTTCTTT.

The V gene is TRBV29-1, the J gene TRBJ2-5, with TRBD1 identical over 8 bases. The CDR3 spans 14 residues. The V segment lost 4 bases and the J segment 1 base; nucleotides outside the gene matches: 5. In germline, CDR1 is SQVTM, CDR2 ANQGSEA. The CDR3 region has the DNA TGCAGCGTTGTAGGAACAGGGGGCCAAGAGACCCAGTACTTC. This gives the protein CSVVGTGGQETQYF. Looking up the rest from reference TRBV29-1 and TRBJ2-5 gives the full variable domain: SAVISQKPSRDICQRGTSLTIQCQVDSQVTMMFWYRQQPGQSLTLIATANQGSEATYESGFVIDKFPISRPNLTFSTLTVSNMSPEDSSIYLCSVVGTGGQETQYFGPGTRLLVL.

The chain recombines TRBV5-6 with TRBJ1-5; tentative D call: TRBD1 (6 bases). This CDR3 region has 16 residues. V lost 4 bases, J lost 0 bases, and 14 bases lay in between. In germline, CDR1 is SGHDT, CDR2 YYEEEE. For the CDR3, the DNA is TGTGCCAGCAGCCTCGGGGGGGGCAATAGCAATCAGCCCCAGCATTTT. Translation gives CASSLGGGNSNQPQHF.

V and J are TRBV15 and TRBJ1-1, with D perhaps TRBD1 (5 bases). CDR1 and CDR2 (germline): LNHNV, YYDKDF (reference sequence). Trimming shortened V by 3 bases and J by 6 bases, and 20 bases separated the two germline ends. The CDR3 covers 16 residues. The CDR3 bases are TGTGCCACCAGCAGTGGAAGAGGCAGGGTGGCCCCTGAAGCTTTCTTT. It codes for CATSSGRGRVAPEAFF.

In its sample, this clone was seen a few times. The rearrangement joins TRBV7-2 to TRBJ2-3, with TRBD2 matching 7 bases. There are 17 residues in the CDR3. With V trimmed by 4 bases and J by 3 bases, 13 bases remained unmatched. CDR1 is SGHTA and CDR2 is FQGNSA in the germline V gene. The CDR3, as DNA: TGTGCCAGCAGCTCCTCTTTGTGGGAGGGCCTGACAGATACGCAGTATTTT. Amino acids: CASSSSLWEGLTDTQYF.

The chain is built from TRBV28 and TRBJ1-6; 7 bases map to TRBD1. From germline, CDR1 is MDHEN and CDR2 SYDVKM. J was trimmed by 5 bases and V by 0 bases; bases with no gene match: 7. The CDR3 spans 17 residues. The CDR3 nucleotides read TGTGCCAGCAGTTTATGGATTGACAGGGAAAATAATTCACCCCTCCACTTT. It encodes CASSLWIDRENNSPLHF.

This clone showed up just a few times. This chain links TRBV7-3 with TRBJ2-2, with TRBD2 matching 8 bases. Germline CDR1 reads SGHTA; CDR2 reads FQGTGA. V lost 6 bases to trimming and J lost 2 bases; unmatched junction nucleotides: 2. The CDR3 runs to 14 residues. CDR3 in DNA: TGTGCCAGCAGGGGACTAGGAAACACCGGGGAGCTGTTTTTT. This gives the protein CASRGLGNTGELFF.

The chain has TRBV10-3 and TRBJ2-3; 9 bases align to TRBD1. Germline loops: CDR1 ENHRY, CDR2 SYGVKD. The ends lost 3 bases at V and 0 bases at J; junction bases unmatched: 1. This CDR3 region has 15 residues. CDR3 in amino acids: CAISEQGASTDTQYF. The DNA of the CDR3 is TGTGCCATCAGTGAACAGGGGGCTAGCACAGATACGCAGTATTTT.

The chain links TRBV9 to TRBJ1-1, with D possibly being TRBD1 (6 bases). The CDR3 length is 16 residues. Between the trimmed V and J ends, which lost 3 bases and 2 bases, there was a span of 17 bases. CDR1 is SGDLS and CDR2 is YYNGEE in the germline V gene. The CDR3 nucleotides are TGTGCCAGCAGCGCCGGCATCGACAGGACAAACACTGAAGCTTTCTTT. Protein product: CASSAGIDRTNTEAFF.

This clone was picked up one time. The sample holds other DNA sequences that translate to the same CDR3. The rearrangement joins TRBV6-5 to TRBJ1-2; 8 nucleotides match TRBD1. The CDR3 is made up of 14 amino acids. V gave up 5 bases and J gave up 0 bases; unmatched junction bases: 2. Germline V gene data show CDR1 as MNHEY and CDR2 as SVGAGI. The DNA of the CDR3 is TGTGCCAGCAGTAGGGACAGGACTAACTATGGCTACACCTTC. It is translated as CASSRDRTNYGYTF.

V and J are TRBV21-1 and TRBJ2-5; TRBD1, as called in the table, went unchecked against the DNA. TRBV21-1 is a recognized pseudogene. The CDR3 consists of 14 residues. The CDR3: CASSKSRGRETQYF. For the CDR3, the DNA is TGTGCCAGCAGCAAATCTAGGGGGAGAGAGACCCAGTACTTC.

The chain links TRBV27 to TRBJ1-1, with 7 bases aligning to TRBD1. J was trimmed by 4 bases and V by 5 bases; bases with no gene match: 10. This CDR3 has 15 amino acids. CDR1 is MNHEY and CDR2 is SMNVEV in the germline V gene (reference sequence). CDR3 protein: CASSQTGYISTEAFF. The CDR3 coding sequence is TGTGCCAGCAGTCAGACAGGGTATATTAGCACTGAAGCTTTCTTT.

J is TRBJ1-5 and V is TRBV28, with D possibly TRBD1 on 5 matching bases. V was shortened by 7 bases and J by 7 bases, with 11 bases between the two germline ends. This CDR3 region has 12 residues. The V gene's germline CDR1 is MDHEN and CDR2 SYDVKM. The CDR3 DNA reads TGTGCCAGCACCGGGGGAGGACAGCCCCAGCATTTT. Its translation: CASTGGGQPQHF.

The gene calls are TRBV28 and TRBJ1-1, with D possibly TRBD1 on 5 matching bases. V lost 6 bases and J 0 bases, leaving 11 bases between the germline ends. This CDR3 spans 14 amino acids. Germline CDR1 and CDR2: MDHEN and SYDVKM. The CDR3 DNA reads TGTGCCAGCAGGGAGGGGAGGGTGAACACTGAAGCTTTCTTT. Translated: CASREGRVNTEAFF.

The V and J genes are TRBV9 and TRBJ1-4, with D possibly matching TRBD1 (6 bases). The ends were cut back, 3 bases at V and 0 bases at J, with 9 bases in the middle. Germline CDR1 SGDLS, CDR2 YYNGEE. There are 15 residues in the CDR3. The CDR3 loop is CASSARGATNEKLFF. CDR3 DNA sequence: TGTGCCAGCAGCGCCAGGGGAGCAACTAATGAAAAACTGTTTTTT.